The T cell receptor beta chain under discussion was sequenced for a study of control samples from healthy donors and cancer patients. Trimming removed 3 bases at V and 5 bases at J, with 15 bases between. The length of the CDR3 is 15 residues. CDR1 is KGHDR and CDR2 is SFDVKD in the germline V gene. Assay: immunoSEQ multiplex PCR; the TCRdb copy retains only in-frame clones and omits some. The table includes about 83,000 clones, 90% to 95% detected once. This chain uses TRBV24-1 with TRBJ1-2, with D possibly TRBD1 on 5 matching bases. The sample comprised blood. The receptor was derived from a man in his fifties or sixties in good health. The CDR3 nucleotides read TGTGCCACCAGTGATACCCGGGACTCCTCTTATGGCTACACCTTC. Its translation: CATSDTRDSSYGYTF.